This TCR beta chain was recorded in a study of control samples from healthy donors and cancer patients. Germline V lookup: CDR1 SGDLS, CDR2 YYNGEE. The V end lost 4 bases, the J end lost 3 bases, and 8 bases lay between the germline ends. The CDR3 runs 13 residues. The method was immunoSEQ multiplex PCR; TCRdb's version includes in-frame clones alone and lacks a portion of them. The table has around 20,000 clones, around 85% seen once. This receptor was identified in a man aged 60 to 75 with head and neck cancer. The specimen was PBMCs. The rearrangement uses TRBV9 and TRBJ2-1; no clear D gene. The CDR3 nucleotides are TGTGCCAGCAGCTTCGACATCTACAATGAGCAGTTCTTC. Translating gives CASSFDIYNEQFF.